The present T cell receptor (beta chain) was sequenced within a study of shared clonotypes between healthy human individuals (dated by TCRdb to the early 2020s). For context, the study as a whole: The cohort comprised two women and three men aged 18 to 49 years. For each donor, CD4 naive and CD4 memory were each run on three plates, CD8 naive on two plates, and CD8 memory on one plate. To estimate repertoire size and how much clonotypes are shared between individuals, the study performed deep sequencing of blood TCR repertoires from about five healthy adults. Different laboratories and diverse techniques were used to prepare libraries and sequence TCR repertoires, to increase sequencing depth and limit assay-specific biases. Between about 0.85 and 9.5 billion PBMCs per donor were obtained by leukapheresis.

On this clone: There is no known antigen for this receptor. No base qualities exist here, and no much larger clone lies one base off it.

TCR CDR3 regions were amplified from genomic DNA by multiplex PCR using the deep immunoSEQ assay. Genomic DNA extracted from each cell subset was distributed evenly over all wells of several immunoSEQ 96-well plates, and each plate served as one replicate. Each replicate PCR for sorted subsets received 150 to 250 ng genomic DNA, equal to tens of thousands of T cell genomes. Purified libraries were quantified with a Qubit 3.0 fluorometer, sized on a Bioanalyzer 2100, and re-quantified with the KAPA Library Quantification kit. Every immunoSEQ 96-well plate was sequenced on a separate single-read 150-cycle Illumina NextSeq 550 flow cell. The study's own analysis went as follows. The immunoSEQ output contained only junctional sequences without quality scores, so filtering could not match that applied to full-length reads. To assign V/J genes and CDR3, sequences were annotated against IMGT germline references using PyIR, a Python wrapper for IgBLAST v1.9. Reads were removed for weak V/J assignments (E-value above 1e-6), missing CDR3, stop codons, out-of-frame junctions, or ambiguous translated residues. V3J clonotypes were defined as sequences sharing an identical inferred V gene, J gene, and CDR3 amino acid sequence. Percentage overlap between repertoires was computed as shared unique clonotypes divided by the size of the smaller repertoire. Richness of each repertoire was evaluated using RTK rarefaction, the Chao1 estimator, and Recon v2.1 estimates of unobserved clonotypes. Generation probabilities for all TCRbeta clonotypes obtained by the gDNA method from a few donors were computed using OLGA. As stored in TCRdb, this immuneACCESS dataset retains in-frame rearrangements with V and J assigned. A fraction of the clones does not appear; measured against another copy, unresolved V genes explain less than half of the discrepancy, and the remainder lacks a known reason. D and trimming were read from the DNA, whereas the V and J calls and clone size are those reported in that table. The sample table contains about 1.5 million clones; only one count was recorded for 95% to 99% of them. The ten largest clones take up roughly 0.4% of the sample.

The donors were healthy, HIV-negative adults with no recently reported acute infections or vaccinations. Every donor was a Caucasian adult residing in Nashville, Tennessee, USA. CD4+ T cells were enriched by magnetic negative selection, after which naive cells were positively selected on CD45RA and the negative fraction was taken as the memory subset. Blood was obtained by leukapheresis, after which PBMCs were separated by Ficoll-Histopaque density gradient centrifugation and cryopreserved in liquid nitrogen vapor phase. Analytical flow cytometry was used to check the purity and quantity of each magnetically sorted T cell population. Genomic DNA was isolated from every sorted fraction and measured by UV absorbance on a Nanodrop 2000c. On the study overall, not on this receptor specifically: Sampling was restricted to blood, and TCR repertoires in tissue are likely to differ from TCR repertoires in blood. Rarefaction of sorted-subset datasets indicated incomplete sequencing despite the large sequencing depth. When a few donors were compared, the shared fraction of clonotypes was roughly 5% for naive CD4, more than 3% for naive CD8, about 2.5% for memory CD4, and less than 0.45% for memory CD8. Estimated clonotype richness was generally larger for naive than for memory subsets. Because the study included a small number of donors, the genetic and exposure-history diversity represented was limited. Clonotypes shared by all four sorted-subset donors showed higher generation probabilities than non-shared clonotypes. Pairwise subsampling indicated that sequencing depth was expected to affect the degree of clonotype sharing among donors.

This TCR came from a man aged 30 to 45 in good health. Material for sequencing was naive CD4+ T cells sorted from blood. In the paper's terms, the cell subset or site label means: CD45RA+ positively selected.

Here the CDR3 is given as CASSPNVGRRTQYF. The DNA sequence is given as TGTGCCAGCTCACCAAATGTGGGCCGCAGGACCCAGTACTTC. The rearranged chain carries TRBV18 and TRBJ2-5, with the D gene uncertain. According to the germline V gene, CDR1 reads KGHSH and CDR2 reads LQKENI. The CDR3 sequence holds 14 residues, the cysteine and phenylalanine included. Only the CDR3 DNA stays, 42 bases, in frame from base 1. The V and J ends are trimmed by 2 bases and 7 bases, leaving 14 bases between them.